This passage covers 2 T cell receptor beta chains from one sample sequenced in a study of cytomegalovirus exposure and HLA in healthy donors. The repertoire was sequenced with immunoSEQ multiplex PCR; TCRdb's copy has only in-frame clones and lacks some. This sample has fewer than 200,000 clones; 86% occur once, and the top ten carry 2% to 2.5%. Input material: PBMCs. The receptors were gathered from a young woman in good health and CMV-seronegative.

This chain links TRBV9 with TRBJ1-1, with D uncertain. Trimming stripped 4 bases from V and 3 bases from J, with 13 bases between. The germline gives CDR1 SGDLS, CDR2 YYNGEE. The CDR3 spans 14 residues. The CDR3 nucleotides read TGTGCCAGCAGCCCTGCCCGGGGTTACACTGAAGCTTTCTTT. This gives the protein CASSPARGYTEAFF.

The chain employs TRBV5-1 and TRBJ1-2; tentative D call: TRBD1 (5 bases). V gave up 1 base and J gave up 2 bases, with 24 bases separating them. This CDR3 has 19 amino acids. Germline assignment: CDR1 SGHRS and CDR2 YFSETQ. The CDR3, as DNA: TGCGCCAGCAGCTTGACACCGGGGGACCTCCGGACCGCGAACTATGGCTACACCTTC. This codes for CASSLTPGDLRTANYGYTF. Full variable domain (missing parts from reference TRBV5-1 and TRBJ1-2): KAGVTQTPRYLIKTRGQQVTLSCSPISGHRSVSWYQQTPGQGLQFLFEYFSETQRNKGNFPGRFSGRQFSNSRSEMNVSTLELGDSALYLCASSLTPGDLRTANYGYTFGSGTRLTVV.